The clone carrying this T cell receptor beta chain was counted between two and nine times. Its target is unknown. This sample was included in a study of T cells after yellow fever vaccination. Study outcomes and limitations: The booster response re-showed most primary clones: 96% CD4, around 90% CD8.

TCRdb used MiXCR to reprocess the 5' RACE reads, holding one entry per CDR3 protein. The table lists hundreds of thousands of distinct CDR3 sequences, over 9% of them singletons, with more than 13% in the top ten. The input for sequencing was PBMCs, taken on the day of the yellow fever booster vaccination. The origin of this receptor is a man aged 25-45 years who received the YFV17D yellow fever vaccine.

CDR3 DNA sequence: TGTGCCAGCAGCTTAGGAGCGGGAAAATTAGCCGAGCAGTACTTC. It codes for CASSLGAGKLAEQYF. The rearrangement uses TRBV7-2 and TRBJ2-7; 7 bases are shared with TRBD2. Germline V lookup: CDR1 SGHTA, CDR2 FQGNSA. V lost 1 base, J lost 6 bases, and 9 bases stayed unmatched. The CDR3 is 15 residues long.